These T cell receptor beta chains were read from a single sample in a study of blood T cells in healthy people across ages. Using its own MiXCR run on the 5' RACE reads, TCRdb lists one record per CDR3 protein. Counted here are 1,300,000 or so distinct CDR3 sequences, roughly 60% occurring once; the ten biggest clones make up 6.5% to 8.5%. The sequenced sample consisted of blood. The source of these receptors is a man between 18 and 35 years old in good health. The CDR3 runs from the conserved cysteine through the conserved F or W. A D gene is named only where the DNA matches it firmly. Clone size is shown for a subset of rows, as once, few, many or a class of expanded clone.

d_call j_call v_call clone_size cdr3_aa cdr3_nt
- TRBJ2-1 TRBV20-1 - CSARDHGTSSYNEQFF TGCAGTGCTAGAGATCACGGGACCAGCTCCTACAATGAGCAGTTCTTC
TRBD1 TRBJ1-6 TRBV3-1 - CASSQLATDRGNSPLHF TGTGCCAGCAGCCAATTAGCGACGGACAGGGGCAATTCACCCCTCCACTTT
TRBD2 TRBJ2-1 TRBV20-1 - CSATGGAGATDDEQFF TGCAGTGCTACGGGCGGAGCGGGAGCAACGGACGATGAGCAGTTCTTC
- TRBJ2-3 TRBV2 few CASSGGSSTDTQYF TGTGCCAGCAGTGGTGGCAGCAGCACAGATACGCAGTATTTT
- TRBJ1-4 TRBV7-9 once CASSPPAGHATNEKLFF TGTGCCAGCAGCCCCCCCGCAGGTCATGCAACTAATGAAAAACTGTTTTTT
- TRBJ2-1 TRBV7-9 once CASSSGNSSYNEQFF TGTGCCAGCAGCTCAGGGAATAGCTCCTACAATGAGCAGTTCTTC
- TRBJ2-7 TRBV3-1 - CASSPFEQYF TGTGCCAGCAGCCCCTTCGAGCAGTACTTC
- TRBJ2-1 TRBV5-5 - CASSFPDWFERFNEQFF TGTGCCAGCAGCTTCCCTGACTGGTTCGAGAGGTTCAATGAGCAGTTCTTC
TRBD1 TRBJ2-4 TRBV29-1 - CSVSLGQANIQYF TGCAGCGTTTCCCTCGGACAGGCAAACATTCAGTACTTC
- TRBJ2-1 TRBV29-1 - CSVVLAAGSVDEQFF TGCAGCGTTGTTTTAGCCGCAGGTTCCGTCGATGAGCAGTTCTTC
- TRBJ2-1 TRBV12-3/TRBV12-4 - CASSNRELNEQFF TGTGCCAGCAGTAACCGGGAGCTCAATGAGCAGTTCTTC
- TRBJ2-3 TRBV7-9 - CASSLSQAGLTDTQYF TGTGCCAGCAGCTTAAGTCAGGCGGGGCTCACAGATACGCAGTATTTT
- TRBJ2-4 TRBV20-1 few CSALPDRNIQYF TGCAGTGCCCTCCCGGACAGAAACATTCAGTACTTC
- TRBJ2-7 TRBV6-2/TRBV6-3 - CASSPAPAYVSYEQYF TGTGCCAGCAGTCCAGCACCAGCCTATGTGAGCTACGAGCAGTACTTC
- TRBJ2-7 TRBV29-1 - CSVAIGLAYEQYF TGCAGCGTTGCTATCGGATTGGCCTACGAGCAGTACTTC
TRBD2 TRBJ2-1 TRBV7-2 - CASSLGGGGAYNEQFF TGTGCCAGCAGCTTAGGTGGCGGGGGTGCCTACAATGAGCAGTTCTTC
- TRBJ2-5 TRBV6-6 few CASTSGRDAQETQYF TGTGCCAGCACCTCAGGCCGGGACGCCCAAGAGACCCAGTACTTC
- TRBJ2-5 TRBV6-5 once CASSGTALAETQYF TGTGCCAGCAGTGGGACGGCATTGGCAGAGACCCAGTACTTC
- TRBJ2-1 TRBV5-6 - CAGSFDSSSYNEQFF TGTGCCGGCAGCTTTGACTCCAGCTCCTACAATGAGCAGTTCTTC
TRBD2 TRBJ2-1 TRBV27 - CASSSSDSGRVGDEQFF TGTGCCAGCAGTTCCAGCGATAGCGGGAGGGTTGGGGATGAGCAGTTCTTC
- TRBJ2-2 TRBV5-1 - CASSLSQTNTGELFF TGCGCCAGCAGCTTGTCCCAGACGAACACCGGGGAGCTGTTTTTT
- TRBJ1-2 TRBV30 few CAWSVNRDSSYTF TGTGCCTGGAGTGTAAATAGGGATTCTAGCTACACCTTC
- TRBJ2-5 TRBV12-5 - CASGLALQETQYF TGTGCTAGTGGACTAGCCCTCCAAGAGACCCAGTACTTC
- TRBJ1-5 TRBV2 few CASSDTGAFGQPQHF TGTGCCAGCAGTGACACCGGGGCCTTCGGGCAGCCCCAGCATTTT
- TRBJ2-7 TRBV4-1 few CASSQSLGTVETHEQYF TGCGCCAGCAGCCAATCTTTGGGGACGGTGGAGACTCACGAGCAGTACTTC
TRBD2 TRBJ2-7 TRBV10-3 few CAISGAGTTTYEQYF TGTGCCATCAGTGGCGCCGGGACTACGACCTACGAGCAGTACTTC
- TRBJ2-1 TRBV29-1 - CSVGSTYEQFF TGCAGCGTGGGGAGCACCTACGAGCAGTTCTTC
- TRBJ2-5 TRBV4-1 - CASSQVFSAGNDVEETQYF TGCGCCAGCAGCCAAGTTTTTTCGGCAGGGAATGATGTGGAAGAGACCCAGTACTTC
TRBD1 TRBJ1-2 TRBV4-1 - CASSQPGTGKYGYTF TGCGCCAGCAGCCAGCCCGGGACAGGGAAATATGGCTACACCTTC
TRBD1 TRBJ2-2 TRBV6-1 - CASRTGTGGHGELFF TGTGCCAGCAGAACCGGGACAGGGGGCCACGGGGAGCTGTTTTTT
TRBD2 TRBJ2-5 TRBV20-1 - CSARDPPLAGGETQYF TGCAGTGCTAGAGATCCCCCCCTAGCGGGAGGAGAGACCCAGTACTTC
TRBD1 TRBJ1-5 TRBV2 - CASSDQGGAINQPQHF TGTGCCAGCAGCGACCAAGGGGGCGCGATCAATCAGCCCCAGCATTTT
- TRBJ2-3 TRBV15 once CAIRQGTDTQYF TGTGCCATCCGACAGGGCACAGATACGCAGTATTTT
- TRBJ2-3 TRBV4-1 - CAAQADTDTQYF TGCGCCGCGCAGGCAGACACAGATACGCAGTATTTT
- TRBJ2-6 TRBV7-9 few CASSFRQTGANVLTF TGTGCCAGCAGCTTTCGGCAAACTGGGGCCAACGTCCTGACTTTC
- TRBJ1-4 TRBV6-2/TRBV6-3 - CASSYPGEKLFF TGTGCCAGCAGTTACCCAGGAGAAAAACTGTTTTTT
- TRBJ2-2 TRBV7-2 - CASSVGAVNYPGELFF TGTGCCAGCAGCGTAGGCGCAGTTAATTACCCCGGGGAGCTGTTTTTT
- TRBJ2-7 TRBV6-2/TRBV6-3 - CASSRREISYNEQYF TGTGCCAGCAGCCGGCGGGAAATCTCCTACAATGAGCAGTACTTC
- TRBJ1-6 TRBV6-4 once CASSADGIGSPLHF TGTGCCAGCAGTGCCGACGGAATCGGATCACCCCTCCACTTT
- TRBJ2-5 TRBV4-2 - CASSQRPQGRETQYF TGTGCCAGCAGCCAACGTCCGCAGGGGAGAGAGACCCAGTACTTC
- TRBJ2-7 TRBV20-1 few CSARERNEQYF TGCAGTGCTAGAGAGAGAAACGAGCAGTACTTC
TRBD1 TRBJ1-6 TRBV12-3/TRBV12-4 few CASSHRDRGLYNSPLHF TGTGCCAGCAGCCACCGGGACAGGGGTCTTTATAATTCACCCCTCCACTTT
TRBD2 TRBJ2-1 TRBV29-1 few CSVEYPSGGAYNEQFF TGCAGCGTTGAATACCCGTCGGGGGGTGCCTACAATGAGCAGTTCTTC
- TRBJ2-1 TRBV20-1 - CSARKEPQETQFF TGCAGTGCAAGAAAAGAGCCCCAAGAGACCCAGTTCTTC
- TRBJ1-4 TRBV3-1 - CASSPRQLNEKLFF TGTGCCAGCAGCCCCCGACAACTGAATGAAAAACTGTTTTTT
- TRBJ2-1 TRBV5-1 - CASSLWSASSYNEQFF TGCGCCAGCAGCTTGTGGAGTGCGAGCTCCTACAATGAGCAGTTCTTC
- TRBJ2-1 TRBV5-1 - CASSFADGAGYNEQFF TGCGCCAGCAGCTTCGCCGACGGGGCGGGGTACAATGAGCAGTTCTTC
- TRBJ2-1 TRBV3-1 few CASSLHQARCSYNEQFF TGTGCCAGCAGCCTACATCAGGCACGGTGCTCCTACAATGAGCAGTTCTTC
TRBD2 TRBJ2-5 TRBV4-1 - CASSQEGGVSYNEQYF TGCGCCAGCAGCCAAGAGGGGGGGGTGTCCTACAATGAGCAGTACTTC
- TRBJ2-5 TRBV6-1 - CASSAPMYSGTRPYQETQYF TGTGCCAGCAGCGCGCCTATGTACTCCGGGACACGCCCGTACCAAGAGACCCAGTACTTC